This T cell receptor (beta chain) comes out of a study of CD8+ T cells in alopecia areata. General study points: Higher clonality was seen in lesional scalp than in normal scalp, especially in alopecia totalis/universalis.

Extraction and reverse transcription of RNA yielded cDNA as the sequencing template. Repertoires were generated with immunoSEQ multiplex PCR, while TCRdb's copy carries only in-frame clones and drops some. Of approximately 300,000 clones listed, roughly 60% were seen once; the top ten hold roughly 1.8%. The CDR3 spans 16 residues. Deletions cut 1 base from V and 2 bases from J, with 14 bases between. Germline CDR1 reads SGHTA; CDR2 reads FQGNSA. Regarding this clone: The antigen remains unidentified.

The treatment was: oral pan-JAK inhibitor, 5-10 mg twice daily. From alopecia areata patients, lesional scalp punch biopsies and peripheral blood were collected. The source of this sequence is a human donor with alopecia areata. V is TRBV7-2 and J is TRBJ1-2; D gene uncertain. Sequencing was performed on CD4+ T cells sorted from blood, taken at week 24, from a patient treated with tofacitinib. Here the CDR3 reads CASSLGGTRLNYGYTF. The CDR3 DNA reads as TGTGCCAGCAGCTTAGGTGGTACCAGATTAAACTATGGCTACACCTTC.